Each of the 19 T cell receptor beta chains below was sequenced from the same sample in a study of OX40 agonist ivuxolimab in advanced cancers. TCRdb's copy holds only in-frame clones and misses some; the assay was immunoSEQ multiplex PCR. The data show tens of thousands of clones, with around 84% seen just once and roughly 25% held by the top ten. The sequencing used CD4+ or CD8+ T cells sorted from blood, collected in a trial of the OX40 agonist ivuxolimab. Every receptor here comes from an adult with an advanced solid tumor such as melanoma, head and neck, liver or kidney cancer.

This chain joins TRBV9 and TRBJ2-7; TRBD2 matches 16 bases. CDR1 SGDLS and CDR2 YYNGEE come from the germline V gene. This CDR3 spans 16 amino acids. Trimming took 3 bases from V and 6 from J; bases not matched to a gene: 6. The CDR3 DNA reads TGTGCCAGCAGCGGGGGACTAGCGGGAGGGCCTTCCGAGCAGTACTTC. As protein: CASSGGLAGGPSEQYF.

This rearrangement joins TRBV19 to TRBJ2-2; possible D gene TRBD2, 5 bases. CDR1 and CDR2 from the germline V gene are LNHDA and SQIVND (reference sequence). The CDR3 extends over 14 amino acids. V lost 8 bases, J lost 6 bases, and 16 bases lay in between. The CDR3 sequence: CASGQEVNAGELFF. The CDR3 region has the DNA TGTGCCAGTGGGCAGGAGGTTAACGCCGGGGAGCTGTTTTTT.

The CDR3 reads CASSQDRVPPYNEQFF. Here the CDR3 DNA reads TGTGCCAGCAGCCAAGACCGGGTCCCCCCTTACAATGAGCAGTTCTTC. J is TRBJ2-1 and V is TRBV14; D gene uncertain. There are 16 residues in the CDR3. Germline assignment: CDR1 SGHDN and CDR2 FVKESK. Trimming shortened V by 0 bases and J by 4 bases, and 13 bases separated the two germline ends. The variable domain in full, with the rest retrieved from reference TRBV14 and TRBJ2-1, is EAGVTQFPSHSVIEKGQTVTLRCDPISGHDNLYWYRRVMGKEIKFLLHFVKESKQDESGMPNNRFLAERTGGTYSTLKVQPAELEDSGVYFCASSQDRVPPYNEQFFGPGTRLTVL.

The V call is TRBV5-8, the J call TRBJ2-7; 8 bases are shared with TRBD2. Germline V gives CDR1 SGHTS, CDR2 YDEGEE. CDR3 size: 15 residues. Trimming removed 5 bases from V and 2 bases from J; junction bases left unmatched: 9. The chain's CDR3 is CASRYRGGPTYEQYF. The CDR3 nucleotides are TGTGCCAGCAGATACCGGGGGGGCCCGACCTACGAGCAGTACTTC. The whole variable domain, remainder taken from reference TRBV5-8 and TRBJ2-7, is EAGVTQSPTHLIKTRGQQATLRCSPISGHTSVYWYQQALGLGLQFLLWYDEGEERNRGNFPPRFSGRQFPNYSSELNVNALELEDSALYLCASRYRGGPTYEQYFGPGTRLTVT.

The chain employs TRBV7-8 and TRBJ2-7; D might be TRBD2 (6 bases). The CDR3 is 13 amino acids. Germline V CDR1 and CDR2: SGHVS, FQNEAQ. In DNA, the CDR3 is TGTGGGGTTAGCGGAACTAGTTTTGGCGAGCAGTACTTC. Translation: CGVSGTSFGEQYF.

The rearrangement links TRBV13 to TRBJ2-7, with D unresolved. The CDR3 has 15 amino acids. Per the germline V gene, CDR1 is PRHDT and CDR2 is FYEKMQ (reference sequence). Trimming took 4 bases from V and 7 from J, leaving 20 bases between them. The CDR3 DNA reads TGTGCCAGCAGCTCAGGTCGCTTATCGCTTGGGGAGCAGTACTTC. This codes for CASSSGRLSLGEQYF. The full variable domain, completed using reference TRBV13 and TRBJ2-7, is AAGVIQSPRHLIKEKRETATLKCYPIPRHDTVYWYQQGPGQDPQFLISFYEKMQSDKGSIPDRFSAQQFSDYHSELNMSSLELGDSALYFCASSSGRLSLGEQYFGPGTRLTVT.

The J gene is TRBJ2-7, the V gene TRBV30; TRBD1 aligns across 9 bases. The CDR3 extends over 14 amino acids. Trimming took 4 bases from V and 5 from J; bases not matched to a gene: 9. Germline loops: CDR1 GTSNPN, CDR2 SVGIG (reference sequence). DNA of the CDR3: TGTGCCTGGATCTACGGGACAGGGTATAACGAGCAGTACTTC. Amino acids: CAWIYGTGYNEQYF. The whole variable domain, remainder taken from reference TRBV30 and TRBJ2-7, is SQTIHQWPATLVQPVGSPLSLECTVEGTSNPNLYWYRQAAGRGLQLLFYSVGIGQISSEVPQNLSASRPQDRQFILSSKKLLLSDSGFYLCAWIYGTGYNEQYFGPGTRLTVT.

This chain links TRBV9 with TRBJ2-2; no firm D call. The CDR3 has 15 amino acids. The V gene lost 0 bases and the J gene lost 4 bases, with 10 bases spanning the gap. CDR1 is SGDLS and CDR2 is YYNGEE in the germline V gene. The CDR3: CASSVEAMGTGELFF. As DNA, the CDR3 is TGTGCCAGCAGCGTAGAAGCGATGGGCACCGGGGAGCTGTTTTTT.

The chain combines TRBV6-1 with TRBJ1-2; D is uncertain. The V gene's germline CDR1 is MNHNS and CDR2 SASEGT. The V gene lost 1 base and the J gene lost 5 bases, with 14 bases spanning the gap. The CDR3 loop spans 15 amino acids. The CDR3 DNA sequence: TGTGCCAGCAGTGAAGAACTGGGTTTGGGGTATGGCTACACCTTC. It specifies CASSEELGLGYGYTF.

The chain employs TRBV7-9 and TRBJ2-2; tentative D call: TRBD2 (6 bases). V lost 3 bases and J 7 bases, leaving 15 bases between the germline ends. This CDR3 contains 15 residues. Germline V gene data show CDR1 as SEHNR and CDR2 as FQNEAQ (reference sequence). DNA for the CDR3: TGTGCCAGCAGCTTTATCGGTCTGGGAGGCGGGGAGCTGTTTTTT. This sequence encodes CASSFIGLGGGELFF.

The chain carries TRBV6-1 and TRBJ1-2, with a tentative D call TRBD1 (6 bases). The germline V gene has CDR1 MNHNS and CDR2 SASEGT. CDR3 length: 16 residues. The V end was cut by 3 bases, the J end by 0 bases, with 14 bases between. CDR3: CASSEYPGAANYGYTF. CDR3 nucleotides: TGTGCCAGCAGTGAGTATCCAGGGGCCGCTAACTATGGCTACACCTTC.

V is TRBV6-1 and J is TRBJ1-6; D uncertain. V lost 2 bases and J 9 bases, leaving 14 bases between the germline ends. Germline lookup yields CDR1 MNHNS and CDR2 SASEGT. The CDR3 totals 15 residues. The DNA for the CDR3 is TGTGCCAGCAGTGAAAGATTGACGGAGAGTTCACCCCTCCACTTT. Translated, it gives CASSERLTESSPLHF.

J is TRBJ1-2 and V is TRBV15; no definite D call. Germline V gives CDR1 LNHNV, CDR2 YYDKDF (reference sequence). Trimming removed 7 bases at V and 2 bases at J, with 14 bases between. The CDR3 length is 14 residues. The CDR3 bases are TGTGCCACCACCCATCCCGGAACCAACTATGGCTACACCTTC. It is translated as CATTHPGTNYGYTF.

This clone was recorded a few times. This chain joins TRBV13 and TRBJ2-1; 8 positions agree with TRBD1. This CDR3 comprises 14 residues. Germline loops: CDR1 PRHDT, CDR2 FYEKMQ (reference sequence). Trimming at V came to 7 bases and at J to 3 bases, leaving 5 bases not matched to a gene. The CDR3: CASNLGTGYNEQFF. CDR3 nucleotide sequence: TGTGCCAGCAACCTCGGGACAGGCTACAATGAGCAGTTCTTC.

This chain uses TRBV6-6 with TRBJ1-5; possibly TRBD1 for D (6 bases). The CDR3 totals 16 residues. Germline CDR1 reads MNHNY; CDR2 reads SVGAGI (reference sequence). Between the trimmed V and J ends, which lost 5 bases and 1 base, there was a span of 15 bases. The CDR3 nucleotides are TGTGCCAGCAGTCGACTTTCAGGGGCCAGCAATCAGCCCCAGCATTTT. Translation: CASSRLSGASNQPQHF.

The rearrangement links TRBV7-9 to TRBJ1-1, with 9 bases identical to TRBD1. Trimming at V came to 2 bases and at J to 7 bases, leaving 20 bases not matched to a gene. This CDR3 has 19 residues. CDR1 and CDR2 from the germline V gene are SEHNR and FQNEAQ (reference sequence). The DNA for the CDR3 is TGTGCCAGCAGCTTATACGTGACAGGGGGACCGGCGGGGACCCTTGAAGCTTTCTTT. Amino acid sequence: CASSLYVTGGPAGTLEAFF.

Within the sample, this clone is medium-sized. The rearrangement links TRBV7-9 to TRBJ2-5; the match to TRBD1 covers 10 bases. This CDR3 region has 16 residues. Germline assignment: CDR1 SEHNR and CDR2 FQNEAQ (reference sequence). V was pared by 5 bases and J by 3 bases, with 9 bases of the junction left unmatched. For the CDR3, the DNA is TGTGCCAGCAGCCTGATGGACAGGGGGAGAGAAGAGACCCAGTACTTC. Translating gives CASSLMDRGREETQYF.

The CDR3 DNA follows: TGTGCCACCAGCAGGCCCCCGGGACAGGGGGTTTTCTCTGGAAACACCATATATTTT. Translated: CATSRPPGQGVFSGNTIYF. The J gene is TRBJ1-3, the V gene TRBV15; TRBD1 aligns across 11 bases. Trimming at V came to 3 bases and at J to 0 bases, leaving 10 bases not matched to a gene. The CDR3 extends over 19 amino acids. Looked up from germline, CDR1 is LNHNV and CDR2 is YYDKDF (reference sequence).

The count of this clone is one. The chain recombines TRBV29-1 with TRBJ1-3, with no clear D. CDR3 length: 12 amino acids. V shed 3 bases and J shed 2 bases, with 5 bases lying between them. Germline CDR1 is SQVTM and CDR2 is ANQGSEA. The CDR3 DNA reads TGCAGCGTTGAGGTGACTGGAAACACCATATATTTT. Translated: CSVEVTGNTIYF.